This T cell receptor (beta chain) appears in the sequencing data of a study of radiation and T cells in renal cell carcinoma. Time point reported: blood 4 weeks post-SBRT, at nephrectomy. Treatment noted: 15 Gy SBRT to primary tumor, nephrectomy 4 weeks later. Clones were sequenced by immunoSEQ multiplex PCR, and TCRdb holds only the in-frame ones, with some missing. The sample lists tens of thousands of clones; around 78% were seen once. The germline V gene encodes CDR1 SGHNT and CDR2 YYREEE (reference sequence). V lost 2 bases and J lost 1, with 7 bases in between. The CDR3 is made up of 14 amino acids. This clone was found a few times.

This sequence joins TRBV5-4 and TRBJ2-1, with D unclear. The origin of this receptor is a woman aged 55-75 years with renal cell carcinoma. The sequenced sample was blood, obtained from a patient whose treatment included radiotherapy and nephrectomy. The CDR3 loop reads CASSFHSSYNEQFF. In nucleotides, the CDR3 is TGTGCCAGCAGCTTCCACAGTTCCTACAATGAGCAGTTCTTC.